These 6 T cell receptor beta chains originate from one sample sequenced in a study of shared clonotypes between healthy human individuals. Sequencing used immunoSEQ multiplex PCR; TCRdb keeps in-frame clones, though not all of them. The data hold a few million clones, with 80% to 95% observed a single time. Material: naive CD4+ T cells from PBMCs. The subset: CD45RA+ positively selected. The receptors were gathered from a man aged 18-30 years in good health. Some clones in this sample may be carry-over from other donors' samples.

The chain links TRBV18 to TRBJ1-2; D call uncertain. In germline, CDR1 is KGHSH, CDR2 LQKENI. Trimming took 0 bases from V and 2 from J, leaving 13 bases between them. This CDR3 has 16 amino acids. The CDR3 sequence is CASSPPWAGLNYGYTF. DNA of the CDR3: TGTGCCAGCTCACCACCATGGGCGGGGTTAAACTATGGCTACACCTTC.

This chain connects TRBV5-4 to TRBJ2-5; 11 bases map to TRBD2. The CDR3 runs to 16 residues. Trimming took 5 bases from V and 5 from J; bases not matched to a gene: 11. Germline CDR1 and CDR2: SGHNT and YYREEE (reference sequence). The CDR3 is CASSFVAGGPGETQYF. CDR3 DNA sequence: TGTGCCAGCAGTTTTGTAGCGGGAGGGCCAGGGGAGACCCAGTACTTC.

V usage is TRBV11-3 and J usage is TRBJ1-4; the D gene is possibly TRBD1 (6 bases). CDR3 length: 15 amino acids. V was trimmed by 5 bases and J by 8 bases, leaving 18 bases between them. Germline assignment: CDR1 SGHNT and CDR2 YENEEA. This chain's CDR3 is CASSPIRGSEEKLFF. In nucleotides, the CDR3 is TGTGCCAGCAGCCCGATCAGGGGATCGGAGGAAAAACTGTTTTTT.

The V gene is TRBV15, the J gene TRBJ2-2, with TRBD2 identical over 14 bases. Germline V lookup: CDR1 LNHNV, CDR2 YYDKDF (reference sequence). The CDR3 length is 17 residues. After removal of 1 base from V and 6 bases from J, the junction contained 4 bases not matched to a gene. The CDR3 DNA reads TGTGCCACCAGCAGAGGGGGACTAGCGGGAGTCGCCGGGGAGCTGTTTTTT. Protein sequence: CATSRGGLAGVAGELFF. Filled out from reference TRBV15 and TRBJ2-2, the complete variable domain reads DAMVIQNPRYQVTQFGKPVTLSCSQTLNHNVMYWYQQKSSQAPKLLFHYYDKDFNNEADTPDNFQSRRPNTSFCFLDIRSPGLGDTAMYLCATSRGGLAGVAGELFFGEGSRLTVL.

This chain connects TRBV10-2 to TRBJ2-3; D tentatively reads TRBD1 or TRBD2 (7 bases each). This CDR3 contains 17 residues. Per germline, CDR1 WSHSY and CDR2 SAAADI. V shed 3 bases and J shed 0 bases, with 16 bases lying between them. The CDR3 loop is CASSEPGGQSSTDTQYF. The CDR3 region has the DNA TGCGCCAGCAGTGAACCGGGGGGACAGTCTAGCACAGATACGCAGTATTTT.

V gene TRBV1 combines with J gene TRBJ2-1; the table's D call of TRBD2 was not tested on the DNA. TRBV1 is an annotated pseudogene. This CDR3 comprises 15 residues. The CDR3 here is CTSSLPAGAGNEQFF. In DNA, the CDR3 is TGCACCAGCAGCCTGCCAGCGGGAGCGGGCAATGAGCAGTTCTTC.